The 28 T cell receptor beta chains below come from one sample, sequenced in a study of monozygotic twins with inflammatory bowel disease (dated 2019 in TCRdb). The method was 5' RACE. The sequencer was an Illumina HiSeq 2500. TCRdb reprocessed the reads into one record per CDR3 protein sequence, lacking DNA. The table for this sample records some 330,000 distinct CDR3 sequences. The top ten hold 5.6% of the sample. The material sequenced was blood. These TCRs come from a human donor with ulcerative colitis or Crohn's disease, or a healthy co-twin of an affected twin (not recorded which).

The chain carries TRBV10-3 and TRBJ2-7; TCRdb's D call, TRBD2, is unchecked because there is no DNA. Germline CDR1 and CDR2: ENHRY and SYGVKD. CDR3 length: 15 amino acids. CDR3 protein: CAISDGAGGSYEQYF.

This chain uses TRBV20-1 with TRBJ2-3; no DNA is available, so the TRBD2 call from TCRdb remains unchecked. The CDR3 contains 13 residues. Germline V lookup: CDR1 DFQATT, CDR2 SNEGSKA (reference sequence). CDR3 in amino acids: CSAGGQGLDTQYF.

The CDR3 loop reads CASSMRQGIMYEQYF. The rearrangement joins TRBV7-3 to TRBJ2-7; lacking DNA, the TRBD1 call made by TCRdb goes unchecked. Germline CDR1 is SGHTA and CDR2 is FQGTGA. The CDR3 consists of 15 residues. Supplemented by reference TRBV7-3 and TRBJ2-7, the full variable domain reads GAGVSQTPSNKVTEKGKYVELRCDPISGHTALYWYRQSLGQGPEFLIYFQGTGAADDSGLPNDRFFAVRPEGSVSTLKIQRTERGDSAVYLCASSMRQGIMYEQYFGPGTRLTVT.

The chain employs TRBV6-2 or TRBV6-3 and TRBJ2-7; there is no DNA to check the TCRdb D call of TRBD1. CDR1 and CDR2 from the germline V gene are MNHEY and SVGEGT. The CDR3 loop spans 16 amino acids. CDR3: CASSYPPGQTPYEQYF.

J is TRBJ2-7 and V is TRBV2. Germline-derived CDR1 and CDR2 are SNHLY and FYNNEI. The CDR3 length is 12 residues. The CDR3 loop is CASSVWGFEQYF.

The chain uses TRBV20-1 and TRBJ2-5; TCRdb reports TRBD2, a call that lacks DNA to check it against. Germline-derived CDR1 and CDR2 are DFQATT and SNEGSKA (reference sequence). The length of the CDR3 is 14 residues. Here the CDR3 reads CSAQTSGGKETQYF.

The chain joins TRBV20-1 to TRBJ1-1; TCRdb selects TRBD1, and the lack of DNA leaves this call unchecked. Germline CDR1 is DFQATT and CDR2 is SNEGSKA (reference sequence). The length of the CDR3 is 14 residues. CDR3 sequence: CSAQRAGEATEAFF.

The rearrangement joins TRBV28 to TRBJ2-7; TCRdb names TRBD1, which stays unverified in the absence of DNA. CDR3 size: 15 residues. CDR1 MDHEN and CDR2 SYDVKM come from the germline V gene. The chain's CDR3 is CASRGRGGGPLEQYF.

This sequence joins TRBV20-1 and TRBJ2-5. The germline CDR1 and CDR2 sequences are DFQATT and SNEGSKA (reference sequence). The CDR3 totals 12 residues. The CDR3 here is CSARVGTETQYF.

The rearrangement links TRBV27 to TRBJ2-7; TCRdb's assignment of TRBD1 cannot be checked, as there is no DNA. Germline V CDR1 and CDR2: MNHEY, SMNVEV (reference sequence). CDR3 length: 14 amino acids. CDR3: CASRKQGYSYEQYF.

The J gene is TRBJ1-6, the V gene TRBV7-8; TCRdb's assignment of TRBD1 cannot be checked, as there is no DNA. The CDR3 is made up of 14 amino acids. In germline, CDR1 is SGHVS, CDR2 FQNEAQ. CDR3 sequence reads: CASSLPDSLSPLHF.

The V gene is TRBV9, the J gene TRBJ1-1. The length of the CDR3 is 14 residues. From germline, CDR1 is SGDLS and CDR2 YYNGEE. CDR3 residues: CASSVDGEGTEAFF.

This chain uses TRBV6-2 or TRBV6-3 with TRBJ2-1; the TCRdb D gene call, TRBD2, has no DNA to confirm it. The germline V gene encodes CDR1 MNHEY and CDR2 SVGEGT. This CDR3 is 16 amino acids long. CDR3 loop: CASSQWTSGSYNEQFF.

V is TRBV27 and J is TRBJ1-2; absent DNA, TCRdb's TRBD1 call cannot be checked. CDR1 MNHEY and CDR2 SMNVEV come from the germline V gene (reference sequence). This CDR3 contains 17 residues. The CDR3 is CASSLHPGQGQGYGYTF.

CDR3 residues: CASSLKDSTYEQYF. The chain employs TRBV7-2 and TRBJ2-7. CDR3 length equals 14 residues. From germline, CDR1 is SGHTA and CDR2 FQGNSA.

Here the CDR3 reads CASSPDRGSGNIQYF. The V and J genes are TRBV5-1 and TRBJ2-4; the D call of TRBD1 rests on TCRdb alone, since no DNA is present to check it. The CDR3 totals 15 residues. Germline V gene data show CDR1 as SGHRS and CDR2 as YFSETQ.

The chain uses TRBV5-1 and TRBJ2-7; TCRdb's D call of TRBD1 is untestable without DNA. Germline CDR1 is SGHRS and CDR2 is YFSETQ. CDR3 size: 15 residues. This CDR3 is CASSLVGTSSYEQYF.

This sequence joins TRBV7-2 and TRBJ1-5. Germline loops: CDR1 SGHTA, CDR2 FQGNSA. The CDR3 is 15 amino acids. The CDR3 protein is CASSLVWGEGQPQHF.

This chain connects TRBV10-1 to TRBJ2-3; the D gene TCRdb calls, TRBD1, cannot be checked with no DNA. The germline CDR1 and CDR2 sequences are WNHNN and SYGVQD (reference sequence). The CDR3 spans 16 residues. The CDR3 region is CASSESSGKGADTQYF.

V gene TRBV3-1 combines with J gene TRBJ1-5; no DNA is available, so the TRBD1 call from TCRdb remains unchecked. The CDR3 extends over 14 amino acids. CDR1 and CDR2 from the germline V gene are LGHDT and YNNKEL (reference sequence). The CDR3 reads CASTLGTVNQPQHF.

The chain is built from TRBV15 and TRBJ2-3. Germline CDR1 LNHNV, CDR2 YYDKDF (reference sequence). The CDR3 covers 12 residues. CDR3 region: CATNENTDTQYF.

This sequence joins TRBV24-1 and TRBJ1-5; TCRdb designates TRBD1, a call that cannot be tested without DNA. The CDR3 extends over 15 amino acids. Germline V gene sequence: CDR1 KGHDR, CDR2 SFDVKD. CDR3 amino acids: CATSRTGDSNQPQHF.

The CDR3 protein is CASSLAGGLSYEQYF. The chain recombines TRBV28 with TRBJ2-7; TCRdb's D call, TRBD2, is unchecked because there is no DNA. The CDR3 consists of 15 residues. Germline V gene data show CDR1 as MDHEN and CDR2 as SYDVKM.

This sequence joins TRBV10-3 and TRBJ2-7; the D call of TRBD1 rests on TCRdb alone, since no DNA is present to check it. Germline values: CDR1 ENHRY, CDR2 SYGVKD. CDR3 length: 14 amino acids. The CDR3 loop reads CAISERDSRTEQYF.

The J gene is TRBJ2-2, the V gene TRBV28. The CDR3 loop spans 14 amino acids. Germline V lookup: CDR1 MDHEN, CDR2 SYDVKM. The CDR3 protein is CASYDSLNTGELFF.

The rearrangement links TRBV28 to TRBJ1-5; with no DNA, the TCRdb D assignment of TRBD1 cannot be verified. This CDR3 region has 14 residues. Germline-derived CDR1 and CDR2 are MDHEN and SYDVKM. CDR3 sequence: CASRGTGINQPQHF.

V gene TRBV5-1 combines with J gene TRBJ2-1; TCRdb outputs TRBD2, but without DNA this stays unchecked. From germline, CDR1 is SGHRS and CDR2 YFSETQ. This CDR3 spans 14 amino acids. The CDR3 spells CASSVLTGVGEQFF.

The chain employs TRBV7-2 and TRBJ2-4; TCRdb selects TRBD2, and the lack of DNA leaves this call unchecked. The CDR3 extends over 17 amino acids. CDR1 and CDR2 (germline): SGHTA, FQGNSA. CDR3 in amino acids: CASSPTGTSGRKNIQYF.